This T cell receptor (beta chain) was identified in a study of shared clonotypes between healthy human individuals. Researchers partitioned CD4+ cells into CD45RA+ naive and CD45RA-negative memory subsets. A single count supports this clone. The antigen is undetermined. This CDR3 region has 15 residues. V was cut by 0 bases and J by 6 bases, with 15 bases left in between. The germline V gene has CDR1 MRHNA and CDR2 SNTAGT. Study results and limitations: When compared with the clonotypes that were shared by all four sorted-subset donors, the non-shared clonotypes turned out to have lower generation probabilities.

The run depth of the assay was deep. Sequencing was performed with immunoSEQ multiplex PCR; in TCRdb, only in-frame clones are kept and a portion is missing. This table has around 2.5 million clones, 80% to 95% appearing once. The chain is built from TRBV6-4 and TRBJ2-7, with no clear D. The clonotype comes from a man younger than 35 in good health. Some clones in this sample may be carry-over from other donors' samples. The sequenced material came from naive CD4+ T cells from PBMCs. As for subset: CD45RA+ positively selected. The CDR3 here is CASSDSKPYDGEQYF. CDR3 bases: TGTGCCAGCAGTGACTCGAAACCTTACGACGGCGAGCAGTACTTC.